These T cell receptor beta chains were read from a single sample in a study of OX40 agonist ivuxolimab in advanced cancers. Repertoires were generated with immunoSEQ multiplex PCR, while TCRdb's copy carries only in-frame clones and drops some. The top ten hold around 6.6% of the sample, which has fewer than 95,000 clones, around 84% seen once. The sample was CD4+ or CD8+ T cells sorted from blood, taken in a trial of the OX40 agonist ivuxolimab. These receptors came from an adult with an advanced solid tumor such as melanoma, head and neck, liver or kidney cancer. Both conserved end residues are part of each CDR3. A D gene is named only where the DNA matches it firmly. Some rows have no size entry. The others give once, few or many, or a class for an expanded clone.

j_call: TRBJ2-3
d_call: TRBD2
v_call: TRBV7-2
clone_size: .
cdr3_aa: CASSLASGGASSTDTQYF
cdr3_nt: TGTGCCAGCAGCTTAGCAAGCGGGGGGGCATCGAGCACAGATACGCAGTATTTT

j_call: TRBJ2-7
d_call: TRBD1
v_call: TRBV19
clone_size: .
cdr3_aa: CASSAGTGETYEQYF
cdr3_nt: TGTGCCAGTAGTGCCGGGACAGGGGAGACCTACGAGCAGTACTTC

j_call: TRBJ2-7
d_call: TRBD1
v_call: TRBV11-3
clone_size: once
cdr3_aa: CASSFRNPDRVLRGQYF
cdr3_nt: TGTGCCAGCAGCTTTAGAAACCCGGACAGGGTTCTCCGGGGGCAGTACTTC

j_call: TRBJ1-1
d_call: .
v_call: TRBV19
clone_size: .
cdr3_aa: CASSIRGTGTLSEAFF
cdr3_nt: TGTGCCAGTAGTATCCGGGGGACCGGGACGCTGAGCGAAGCTTTCTTT

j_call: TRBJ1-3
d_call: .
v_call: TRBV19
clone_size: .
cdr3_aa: CASSVITPGNTIYF
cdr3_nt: TGTGCCAGTAGCGTGATTACCCCGGGAAACACCATATATTTT

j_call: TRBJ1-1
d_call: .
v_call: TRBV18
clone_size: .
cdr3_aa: CASSPPGTTEAFF
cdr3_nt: TGTGCCAGCTCACCTCCGGGGACAACTGAAGCTTTCTTT

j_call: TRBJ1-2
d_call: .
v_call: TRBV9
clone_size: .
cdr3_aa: CASSVAGGTSGYTF
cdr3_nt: TGTGCCAGCAGCGTAGCGGGGGGGACATCTGGCTACACCTTC

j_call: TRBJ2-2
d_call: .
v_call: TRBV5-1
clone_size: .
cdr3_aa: CASRPPGLNTGELFF
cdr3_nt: TGCGCCAGCAGACCCCCGGGACTCAACACCGGGGAGCTGTTTTTT

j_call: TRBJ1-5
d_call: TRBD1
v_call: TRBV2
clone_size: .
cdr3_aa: CASSEARTGSNQPQHF
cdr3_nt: TGTGCCAGCAGTGAAGCACGGACAGGTAGCAATCAGCCCCAGCATTTT

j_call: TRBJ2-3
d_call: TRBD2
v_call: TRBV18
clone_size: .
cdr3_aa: CASSLGTSGRRTDTQYF
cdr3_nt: TGTGCCAGCTCACTAGGGACTAGCGGGAGACGCACAGATACGCAGTATTTT

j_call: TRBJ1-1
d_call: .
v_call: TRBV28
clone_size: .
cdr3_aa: CASSLTAEAFF
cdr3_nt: TGTGCCAGCAGTCTCACGGCTGAAGCTTTCTTT

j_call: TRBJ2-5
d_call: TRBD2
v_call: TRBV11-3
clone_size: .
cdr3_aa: CASSPSGGVWETQYF
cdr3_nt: TGTGCCAGCAGCCCTAGCGGGGGGGTATGGGAGACCCAGTACTTC

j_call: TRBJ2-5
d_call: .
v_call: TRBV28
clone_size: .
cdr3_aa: CASSRGRATQETQYF
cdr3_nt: TGTGCCAGCAGCCGGGGCAGGGCGACACAAGAGACCCAGTACTTC

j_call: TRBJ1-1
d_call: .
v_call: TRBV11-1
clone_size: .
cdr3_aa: CASSVFQGVGDEAFF
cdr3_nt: TGTGCCAGCAGCGTATTCCAGGGCGTTGGCGATGAAGCTTTCTTT

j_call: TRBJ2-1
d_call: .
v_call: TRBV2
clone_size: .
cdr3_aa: CASSETGNNEQFF
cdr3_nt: TGTGCCAGCAGCGAGACAGGAAACAATGAGCAGTTCTTC

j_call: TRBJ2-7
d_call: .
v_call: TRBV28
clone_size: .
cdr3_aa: CASSLPGDFYEQYF
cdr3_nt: TGTGCCAGCAGTCTACCGGGGGACTTCTACGAGCAGTACTTC

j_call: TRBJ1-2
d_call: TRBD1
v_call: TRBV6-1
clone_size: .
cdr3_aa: CASGGQPEYGYTF
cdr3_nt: TGTGCCAGCGGGGGACAGCCGGAGTATGGCTACACCTTC

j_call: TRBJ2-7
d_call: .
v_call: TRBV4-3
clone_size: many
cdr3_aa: CASSQGWSTYEQYF
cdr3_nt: TGCGCCAGCAGCCAAGGGTGGAGTACCTACGAGCAGTACTTC

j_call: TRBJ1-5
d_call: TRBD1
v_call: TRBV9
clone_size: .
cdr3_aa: CASSVGQLNQPQHF
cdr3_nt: TGTGCCAGCAGCGTGGGACAGCTAAATCAGCCCCAGCATTTT

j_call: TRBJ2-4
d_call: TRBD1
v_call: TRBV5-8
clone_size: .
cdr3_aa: CASSARTGSHLSKNIQYF
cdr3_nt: TGTGCCAGCAGCGCCCGGACAGGGTCTCATTTGTCCAAAAACATTCAGTACTTC

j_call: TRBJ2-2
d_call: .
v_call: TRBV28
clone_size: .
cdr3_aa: CASSLRRGSVFF
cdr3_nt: TGTGCCAGCAGTTTAAGGAGGGGATCGGTGTTTTTT